Below are 27 T cell receptor beta chains sequenced from a single sample in a study of T cell responses to AZD1222 COVID-19 vaccine. The table came from immunoSEQ multiplex PCR; TCRdb's copy has only in-frame clones and leaves some out. This sample has about 86,000 clones, with about nine tenths found just once. The source material was peripheral blood, sampled on day 0 of AZD1222 vaccination. Receptor source: an adult in good health.

The chain recombines TRBV7-9 with TRBJ2-7, with D possibly TRBD1 on 5 matching bases. This CDR3 has 14 residues. The germline CDR1 and CDR2 sequences are SEHNR and FQNEAQ (reference sequence). V gave up 4 bases and J gave up 3 bases, with 13 bases separating them. The CDR3: CASSSETGIYEQYF. CDR3 sequence (DNA): TGTGCCAGCAGCTCTGAAACAGGAATCTACGAGCAGTACTTC.

Worth noting for this clone: The junction does not match germline at one end; this may be a read error. The genes are TRBV3-1 (or the pseudogene TRBV3-2) and TRBJ1-1; weak D call: TRBD1 (6 bases). Germline CDR1 LGHDT, CDR2 YNNKEL (reference sequence). CDR3 length: 15 residues. The CDR3 protein is CASKAGKKRGTEVFF. For the CDR3, the DNA is TGTGCCAGCAAGGCAGGGAAGAAGAGGGGGACTGAAGTTTTCTTT.

The sample holds one count of this clone. The chain is built from TRBV30 and TRBJ2-5; D gene uncertain. The CDR3 runs to 11 residues. V was trimmed by 1 base and J by 5 bases, leaving 5 bases between them. Germline V gene data show CDR1 as GTSNPN and CDR2 as SVGIG (reference sequence). This CDR3 reads CAWSEGETQYF. The CDR3 DNA reads TGTGCCTGGAGTGAAGGGGAGACCCAGTACTTC.

The chain couples TRBV12-3 or TRBV12-4 to TRBJ1-1; no clear D. The CDR3 has 10 residues. V was clipped by 9 bases and J by 3 bases, with 5 bases between them. The CDR3 sequence is CASGDTEAFF. In nucleotides, the CDR3 is TGTGCCAGTGGGGACACTGAAGCTTTCTTT.

The chain has TRBV7-2 and TRBJ1-3, with D unresolved. Germline lookup yields CDR1 SGHTA and CDR2 FQGNSA. The V end lost 1 base, the J end lost 0 bases, and 7 bases lay between the germline ends. The CDR3 is made up of 15 amino acids. The CDR3 protein is CASSLGVISGNTIYF. CDR3 DNA sequence: TGTGCCAGCAGCTTAGGAGTCATCTCTGGAAACACCATATATTTT.

The chain combines TRBV5-1 with TRBJ2-2; perhaps TRBD1 as D (6 bases). This CDR3 is built from 17 residues. CDR1 and CDR2 (germline): SGHRS, YFSETQ. Trimming took 4 bases from V and 4 from J, leaving 20 bases between them. CDR3 bases: TGCGCCAGCAGCGATGGACAGTCTGCTGGTAGCACCGGGGAGCTGTTTTTT. It is translated as CASSDGQSAGSTGELFF.

CDR3 DNA sequence: TGTGCCAGCAGCCAAGATCGGGGGCGCACCGGGGAGCTGTTTTTT. Encoded protein: CASSQDRGRTGELFF. The rearrangement joins TRBV4-2 to TRBJ2-2; D may match TRBD1 or TRBD2 (6 bases each). The ends were cut back, 0 bases at V and 4 bases at J, with 9 bases in the middle. The CDR3 contains 15 residues. Germline CDR1 is LGHNA and CDR2 is YNFKEQ.

The chain combines TRBV28 with TRBJ1-6, with TRBD1 identical over 8 bases. Germline V gene sequence: CDR1 MDHEN, CDR2 SYDVKM. CDR3 size: 14 residues. The V segment lost 5 bases and the J segment 8 bases; nucleotides outside the gene matches: 5. The CDR3 spells CASSVGQGYSPLHF. Here the CDR3 DNA reads TGTGCCAGCAGTGTAGGACAGGGATATTCACCCCTCCACTTT.

This clone appeared a single time. The chain recombines TRBV2 with TRBJ1-6, with a weak D call TRBD1 (6 bases). V was pared by 5 bases and J by 6 bases, with 14 bases between. Looked up from germline, CDR1 is SNHLY and CDR2 is FYNNEI. The CDR3 runs 15 residues. For the CDR3, the DNA is TGTGCCAGCAGTAACCGACAGGCTGGTAATTCACCCCTCCACTTT. Protein sequence: CASSNRQAGNSPLHF.

The chain has TRBV11-1 and TRBJ2-2; possibly TRBD1 for D (5 bases). This CDR3 has 14 residues. V was pared by 10 bases and J by 1 base, with 13 bases between. Germline CDR1 reads SGHAT; CDR2 reads FQDESV (reference sequence). CDR3 region: CATMTAMNTGELFF. Written as DNA, the CDR3 is TGTGCCACGATGACAGCGATGAACACCGGGGAGCTGTTTTTT.

The chain joins TRBV2 to TRBJ2-1; possible D gene TRBD2, 5 bases. This CDR3 contains 14 residues. Per the germline V gene, CDR1 is SNHLY and CDR2 is FYNNEI. V gave up 8 bases and J gave up 0 bases, with 11 bases separating them. CDR3 sequence reads: CASGRAVSYNEQFF. The CDR3 nucleotides read TGTGCCAGCGGGCGGGCCGTCTCCTACAATGAGCAGTTCTTC.

This rearrangement joins TRBV18 to TRBJ2-2, with 7 bases aligning to TRBD1. In germline, CDR1 is KGHSH, CDR2 LQKENI. V lost 2 bases to trimming and J lost 7 bases; unmatched junction nucleotides: 7. The CDR3 length is 15 residues. The DNA for the CDR3 is TGTGCCAGCTCACCATCCCGGGACAGTTACGGGGAGCTGTTTTTT. This translates into CASSPSRDSYGELFF.

Only a few counts were recorded for this clone. The chain joins TRBV19 to TRBJ1-2; D call uncertain. Germline lookup yields CDR1 LNHDA and CDR2 SQIVND (reference sequence). Trimming stripped 5 bases from V and 3 bases from J, with 13 bases between. The CDR3 covers 14 residues. The CDR3 here is CASSRRTTDYGYTF. In nucleotides, the CDR3 is TGTGCCAGTAGTCGGCGGACCACCGACTATGGCTACACCTTC. Looking up the rest from reference TRBV19 and TRBJ1-2 gives the full variable domain: DGGITQSPKYLFRKEGQNVTLSCEQNLNHDAMYWYRQDPGQGLRLIYYSQIVNDFQKGDIAEGYSVSREKKESFPLTVTSAQKNPTAFYLCASSRRTTDYGYTFGSGTRLTVV.

This chain connects TRBV5-1 to TRBJ2-7; 12 bases fit TRBD2. The germline V gene has CDR1 SGHRS and CDR2 YFSETQ. The CDR3 runs 18 residues. With V trimmed by 4 bases and J by 2 bases, 13 bases remained unmatched. CDR3 amino acids: CASSVGRLAGGAPYEQYF. The CDR3 DNA is TGCGCCAGCAGCGTGGGAAGGCTAGCGGGGGGGGCCCCCTACGAGCAGTACTTC.

The V gene is TRBV18, the J gene TRBJ1-1, with 8 nucleotides matching TRBD1. Germline CDR1 is KGHSH and CDR2 is LQKENI. V lost 4 bases to trimming and J lost 2 bases; unmatched junction nucleotides: 6. The CDR3 has 15 residues. The CDR3 DNA sequence: TGTGCCAGCTCACAAGGACAGGGTGGCAACACTGAAGCTTTCTTT. It encodes CASSQGQGGNTEAFF.

This chain uses TRBV27 with TRBJ2-7; D is unclear. The V and J ends lost 2 bases and 5 bases respectively, with 16 bases between them. Germline-derived CDR1 and CDR2 are MNHEY and SMNVEV (reference sequence). The CDR3 runs to 15 residues. CDR3: CASSLEGKGTDEQYF. The CDR3 DNA sequence: TGTGCCAGCAGTTTAGAAGGGAAAGGTACCGACGAGCAGTACTTC.

This chain joins TRBV4-1 and TRBJ1-4; D unresolved. Per the germline V gene, CDR1 is MGHRA and CDR2 is YSYEKL. This CDR3 is built from 17 residues. Trimming left V 0 bases short and J 0 bases short, with 11 bases between. The CDR3 sequence is CASSQDGSIATNEKLFF. In nucleotides, the CDR3 is TGCGCCAGCAGCCAAGATGGCAGCATTGCAACTAATGAAAAACTGTTTTTT.

J is TRBJ2-7 and V is TRBV5-1; TRBD1 matches at 7 bases. The V gene's germline CDR1 is SGHRS and CDR2 YFSETQ. This CDR3 region has 15 residues. V was clipped by 4 bases and J by 2 bases; unmatched bases: 9. The CDR3 DNA is TGCGCCAGCAGCCCAGGACAGGCTGTCCCCTACGAGCAGTACTTC. This gives the protein CASSPGQAVPYEQYF. The entire variable domain, with the rest obtained from reference TRBV5-1 and TRBJ2-7, is as follows: KAGVTQTPRYLIKTRGQQVTLSCSPISGHRSVSWYQQTPGQGLQFLFEYFSETQRNKGNFPGRFSGRQFSNSRSEMNVSTLELGDSALYLCASSPGQAVPYEQYFGPGTRLTVT.

The J gene is TRBJ1-2, the V gene TRBV3-1 (or the pseudogene TRBV3-2); a weak D match, TRBD1 (5 bases). The germline V and J ends were trimmed by 7 bases and 4 bases, with 16 bases remaining between them. Per the germline V gene, CDR1 is LGHDT and CDR2 is YNNKEL (reference sequence). This CDR3 contains 14 residues. The CDR3 coding sequence is TGTGCCAGCACGGGGCAGGCCGACCTCTATGGCTACACCTTC. This translates into CASTGQADLYGYTF.

This chain uses TRBV19 with TRBJ1-6; D call uncertain. V was trimmed by 5 bases and J by 7 bases, leaving 9 bases between them. CDR1 LNHDA and CDR2 SQIVND come from the germline V gene (reference sequence). The CDR3 consists of 13 residues. The DNA for the CDR3 is TGTGCCAGTAGTTTTGGGAAAAATTCACCCCTCCACTTT. It specifies CASSFGKNSPLHF.

Turning to this clone: The junction departs from the called germline gene at one end, perhaps through a read error. The rearrangement uses TRBV12-3 or TRBV12-4 and TRBJ1-1; D is uncertain. The CDR3 is 13 amino acids. Here the CDR3 DNA reads TGTGCCAGCAGTTTATGGTCGAACGCTGAAGCTTTCTTT. Translated: CASSLWSNAEAFF.

The gene calls are TRBV3-1 (or the pseudogene TRBV3-2) and TRBJ2-7; tentative D call: TRBD2 (8 bases). Germline CDR1 reads LGHDT; CDR2 reads YNNKEL (reference sequence). With 3 bases removed from V and 4 bases from J, the gap between germline ends came to 13 bases. There are 14 residues in the CDR3. CDR3 DNA sequence: TGTGCCAGCAGCCAGGGACAGCGGGAGTACGAGCAGTACTTC. It codes for CASSQGQREYEQYF.

The rearrangement joins TRBV3-1 (or the pseudogene TRBV3-2) to TRBJ2-1; 8 nucleotides line up with TRBD2. The V gene end was trimmed by 1 base and the J gene end by 0 bases; junction bases not matched to a gene: 5. This CDR3 contains 17 residues. Germline CDR1 and CDR2: LGHDT and YNNKEL (reference sequence). CDR3 protein: CASSQASGGSSYNEQFF. The CDR3 nucleotides are TGTGCCAGCAGCCAAGCCAGCGGGGGCAGCTCCTACAATGAGCAGTTCTTC.

This clone appeared a single time. Here the CDR3 reads CASKPPTASGANVLTF. CDR3 DNA sequence: TGTGCCAGCAAACCCCCAACAGCCTCTGGGGCCAACGTCCTGACTTTC. This chain connects TRBV28 to TRBJ2-6, with D hard to call. Trimming pared 7 bases from V and 0 bases from J, leaving 13 bases between. The CDR3 spans 16 residues. The germline V gene has CDR1 MDHEN and CDR2 SYDVKM.

V and J are TRBV18 and TRBJ1-2, with a tentative D call TRBD1 (5 bases). The CDR3 has 15 residues. V lost 5 bases and J lost 7, with 20 bases in between. CDR1 KGHSH and CDR2 LQKENI come from the germline V gene. CDR3 sequence (DNA): TGTGCCAGCTCAAAAAACCCGGGACCGAATGTTGGCTACACCTTC. Its translation is CASSKNPGPNVGYTF.

The rearrangement links TRBV5-8 to TRBJ2-7, with 7 nucleotides matching TRBD2. This CDR3 contains 16 residues. With 1 base clipped from V and 2 bases from J, the junction kept 9 bases outside the gene matches. Germline loops: CDR1 SGHTS, CDR2 YDEGEE. The CDR3: CASSLLGASGTYEQYF. CDR3 nucleotides: TGTGCCAGCAGCTTGTTAGGGGCTAGCGGAACCTACGAGCAGTACTTC.

The chain has TRBV6-2 or TRBV6-3 and TRBJ1-1; D gene ambiguous. CDR3 length equals 16 residues. Per germline, CDR1 MNHEY and CDR2 SVGEGT. Trimming took off 0 bases at V and 4 bases at J, with 15 bases between the two ends. The CDR3 DNA follows: TGTGCCAGCAGTTACTCGAGATTTATGTGGAGCACTGAAGCTTTCTTT. This encodes CASSYSRFMWSTEAFF.